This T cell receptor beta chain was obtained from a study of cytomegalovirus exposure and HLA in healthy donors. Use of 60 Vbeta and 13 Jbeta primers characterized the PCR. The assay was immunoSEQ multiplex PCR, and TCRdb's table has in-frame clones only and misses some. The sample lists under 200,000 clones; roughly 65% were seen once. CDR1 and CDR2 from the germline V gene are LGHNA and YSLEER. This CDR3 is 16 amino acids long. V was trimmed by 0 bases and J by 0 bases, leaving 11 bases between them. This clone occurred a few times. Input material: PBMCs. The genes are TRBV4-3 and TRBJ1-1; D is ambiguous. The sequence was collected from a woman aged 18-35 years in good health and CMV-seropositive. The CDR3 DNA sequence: TGCGCCAGCAGCCAAGAAGCGGGGTACATGAACACTGAAGCTTTCTTT. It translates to CASSQEAGYMNTEAFF.